The 21 T cell receptor beta chains reported below all come from one sample, sequenced in a study of long-term antiretroviral therapy in people with HIV. Running of the v3.0 immunoSEQ assay took place at survey level. Data came from immunoSEQ multiplex PCR; TCRdb stores just in-frame clones and leaves some out. Of 28,000 or so clones listed, 80% to 85% were seen once; the top ten hold roughly 6.4%. The material sequenced was unsorted PBMCs, taken 0.4 years after starting antiretroviral therapy. The receptors were sampled from a young man with HIV.

V and J are TRBV13 and TRBJ2-3; TRBD2 aligns across 7 bases. Per the germline V gene, CDR1 is PRHDT and CDR2 is FYEKMQ (reference sequence). CDR3 length equals 19 residues. V shed 5 bases and J 2 bases; nucleotides not matched to a gene: 19. The CDR3, as DNA: TGTGCCAGCAGCCCCGCCCGGGGGGAAGGGGTGAAATCCACAGATACGCAGTATTTT. Translation: CASSPARGEGVKSTDTQYF.

The V gene is TRBV28, the J gene TRBJ2-7; the match to TRBD1 covers 7 bases. The V gene's germline CDR1 is MDHEN and CDR2 SYDVKM. V lost 4 bases to trimming and J lost 3 bases; unmatched junction nucleotides: 12. The CDR3 loop spans 16 amino acids. Written as DNA, the CDR3 is TGTGCCAGCAGTTCACCGCGACAGGGAGATTTCTACGAGCAGTACTTC. Translation gives CASSSPRQGDFYEQYF.

This sequence joins TRBV7-2 and TRBJ2-3; perhaps TRBD2 as D (7 bases). Germline V gene data show CDR1 as SGHTA and CDR2 as FQGNSA. V was cut by 4 bases and J by 5 bases, with 13 bases left in between. This CDR3 spans 14 amino acids. CDR3 loop: CASSWGGEGDTQYF. The CDR3 region has the DNA TGTGCCAGCAGCTGGGGGGGCGAGGGAGATACGCAGTATTTT.

This chain joins TRBV9 and TRBJ2-3; D is unclear. With 3 bases removed from V and 2 bases from J, the gap between germline ends came to 4 bases. The CDR3 loop spans 12 amino acids. Looked up from germline, CDR1 is SGDLS and CDR2 is YYNGEE. CDR3 protein: CASSGITDTQYF. The CDR3 DNA reads as TGTGCCAGCAGCGGAATCACAGATACGCAGTATTTT.

The CDR3 DNA sequence: TGCGCCAGCAGCAGGACAGGGGGCGAATTCGCCGGGGAGCTGTTTTTT. Its translation: CASSRTGGEFAGELFF. The rearrangement joins TRBV5-1 to TRBJ2-2; 11 bases match TRBD1. CDR1 is SGHRS, CDR2 YFSETQ, per germline. With 4 bases clipped from V and 6 bases from J, the junction kept 8 bases outside the gene matches. This CDR3 is built from 16 residues.

The chain couples TRBV9 to TRBJ2-7; possibly TRBD1 for D (6 bases). Germline lookup yields CDR1 SGDLS and CDR2 YYNGEE. CDR3 length equals 13 residues. Trimming removed 3 bases at V and 0 bases at J, with 7 bases between. Here the CDR3 reads CASSGDNSYEQYF. In nucleotides, the CDR3 is TGTGCCAGCAGCGGGGACAACTCCTACGAGCAGTACTTC.

This clone appeared a single time. The chain recombines TRBV7-2 with TRBJ1-2; TRBD1 matches at 7 bases. CDR1 and CDR2 from the germline V gene are SGHTA and FQGNSA. CDR3 length: 18 residues. Unmatched junction bases numbered 15, after V lost 5 bases and J lost 0 bases. DNA of the CDR3: TGTGCCAGCAGCCTATCGACAGGGAATCACCTTACTAACTATGGCTACACCTTC. This gives the protein CASSLSTGNHLTNYGYTF. Together with reference TRBV7-2 and TRBJ1-2, the CDR3 gives the full variable domain: GAGVSQSPSNKVTEKGKDVELRCDPISGHTALYWYRQSLGQGLEFLIYFQGNSAPDKSGLPSDRFSAERTGGSVSTLTIQRTQQEDSAVYLCASSLSTGNHLTNYGYTFGSGTRLTVV.

The chain carries TRBV11-2 and TRBJ2-4; the D is unclear. The V gene lost 4 bases and the J gene lost 4 bases, with 14 bases spanning the gap. The CDR3 is 15 amino acids. CDR1 is SGHAT and CDR2 is FQNNGV in the germline V gene. CDR3 in amino acids: CASSSNPGHKNIQYF. The CDR3, as DNA: TGTGCCAGCAGCTCAAATCCGGGCCATAAAAACATTCAGTACTTC.

The rearrangement joins TRBV19 to TRBJ2-7; D might be TRBD2 (6 bases). The germline V gene encodes CDR1 LNHDA and CDR2 SQIVND (reference sequence). The CDR3 has 14 amino acids. V gave up 3 bases and J gave up 3 bases, with 12 bases separating them. The CDR3 region has the DNA TGTGCCAGTAGTATGGCCCCGGGGGACTACGAGCAGTACTTC. This gives the protein CASSMAPGDYEQYF. The whole variable domain, remainder taken from reference TRBV19 and TRBJ2-7, is DGGITQSPKYLFRKEGQNVTLSCEQNLNHDAMYWYRQDPGQGLRLIYYSQIVNDFQKGDIAEGYSVSREKKESFPLTVTSAQKNPTAFYLCASSMAPGDYEQYFGPGTRLTVT.

The J gene is TRBJ1-2, the V gene TRBV9; the D is unclear. The CDR3 is made up of 16 amino acids. V was cut by 3 bases and J by 6 bases, with 21 bases left in between. Per germline, CDR1 SGDLS and CDR2 YYNGEE. The CDR3 loop is CASSASPGGQGNGYTF. CDR3 nucleotides: TGTGCCAGCAGCGCCTCTCCAGGAGGGCAAGGTAATGGCTACACCTTC.

V is TRBV4-1 and J is TRBJ1-5; 9 bases agree with TRBD1. Per germline, CDR1 MGHRA and CDR2 YSYEKL. Germline trimming cut 3 bases from V and 7 bases from J; bases unmatched to any gene: 13. The CDR3 is 17 residues long. CDR3 DNA sequence: TGCGCCAGCAGCCAGCCTCCCGGGACAGGGTACGAGCAGCCCCAGCATTTT. This codes for CASSQPPGTGYEQPQHF.

This clone showed up just once. This chain joins TRBV5-6 and TRBJ2-4; maybe TRBD2 (7 bases). Trimming took 4 bases from V and 6 from J, leaving 20 bases between them. CDR1 and CDR2 (germline): SGHDT, YYEEEE. The CDR3 is 16 amino acids. The chain's CDR3 is CASSRGAGGSANIQYF. In DNA form, the CDR3 reads TGTGCCAGCAGCCGGGGGGCAGGTGGATCGGCAAACATTCAGTACTTC.

This chain uses TRBV7-9 with TRBJ2-7; tentative D call: TRBD2 (6 bases). The CDR3 spans 13 residues. Germline V gene sequence: CDR1 SEHNR, CDR2 FQNEAQ (reference sequence). The V end was cut by 6 bases, the J end by 4 bases, with 13 bases between. The CDR3 DNA sequence: TGTGCCAGCAGTTATACGGAGGGGTACGAGCAGTACTTC. It is translated as CASSYTEGYEQYF.

This clone was seen only once. The chain couples TRBV19 to TRBJ1-4, with D possibly being TRBD1 (5 bases). Trimming pared 3 bases from V and 1 base from J, leaving 24 bases between. This CDR3 has 20 residues. Germline V lookup: CDR1 LNHDA, CDR2 SQIVND (reference sequence). CDR3 protein: CASSIAQWRGARRTNEKLFF. CDR3 sequence (DNA): TGTGCCAGTAGTATCGCCCAGTGGAGGGGAGCGCGTCGAACTAATGAAAAACTGTTTTTT.

The gene calls are TRBV4-1 and TRBJ2-7, with 9 bases fitting TRBD2. The CDR3 has 15 amino acids. The V gene's germline CDR1 is MGHRA and CDR2 YSYEKL. V lost 1 base to trimming and J lost 3 bases; unmatched junction nucleotides: 4. The CDR3 sequence: CASSQAPSGNYEQYF. The DNA of the CDR3 is TGCGCCAGCAGCCAAGCTCCTAGCGGGAACTACGAGCAGTACTTC.

The CDR3 reads CASRTGANTEAFF. The CDR3 DNA is TGCGCCAGCAGGACAGGGGCGAACACTGAAGCTTTCTTT. The V call is TRBV5-1, the J call TRBJ1-1; 8 bases map to TRBD1. This CDR3 is built from 13 residues. Germline CDR1 SGHRS, CDR2 YFSETQ. V was clipped by 5 bases and J by 1 base; unmatched bases: 1.

The J gene is TRBJ2-7, the V gene TRBV6-6; no clear D gene. The CDR3 has 15 residues. Germline V gene lookup returns CDR1 MNHNY and CDR2 SVGAGI (reference sequence). V lost 0 bases and J 1 base, leaving 10 bases between the germline ends. CDR3 coding DNA: TGTGCCAGCAGTTACTCGGATTCGCATTCCTACGAGCAGTACTTC. Its protein product is CASSYSDSHSYEQYF.

This chain uses TRBV27 with TRBJ2-1; 9 nucleotides line up with TRBD2. V dropped 3 bases and J dropped 5; count of bases not matched to a gene: 8. CDR1 MNHEY and CDR2 SMNVEV come from the germline V gene (reference sequence). The CDR3 runs to 16 residues. CDR3 residues: CASSLVVSGRDNEQFF. DNA for the CDR3: TGTGCCAGCAGTTTGGTGGTTAGCGGGAGAGACAATGAGCAGTTCTTC.

The V and J genes are TRBV4-2 and TRBJ2-7; tentatively, D is TRBD1 (6 bases). V lost 0 bases, J lost 1 base, and 7 bases lay in between. Per the germline V gene, CDR1 is LGHNA and CDR2 is YNFKEQ. The CDR3 totals 14 residues. The CDR3 loop reads CASSQEDSSYEQYF. CDR3 sequence (DNA): TGTGCCAGCAGCCAAGAGGACAGTTCCTACGAGCAGTACTTC.

The rearrangement joins TRBV11-3 to TRBJ2-1, with TRBD1 identical over 9 bases. CDR1 and CDR2 from the germline V gene are SGHNT and YENEEA. The junction had 5 bases not matched to a gene; V was cut back by 1 base and J by 4 bases. The CDR3 extends over 16 amino acids. The CDR3, as DNA: TGTGCCAGCAGCTTAGGCCCACAGGGGGCGTACAATGAGCAGTTCTTC. It yields the protein CASSLGPQGAYNEQFF.

The V gene is TRBV14, the J gene TRBJ2-7, with 9 bases identical to TRBD1. Germline loops: CDR1 SGHDN, CDR2 FVKESK. The V segment lost 3 bases and the J segment 2 bases; nucleotides outside the gene matches: 5. The CDR3 runs 15 residues. The CDR3 sequence: CASSHPGQGAYEQYF. The CDR3 nucleotides are TGTGCCAGCAGCCATCCGGGACAGGGTGCCTACGAGCAGTACTTC. Combining the CDR3 with reference TRBV14 and TRBJ2-7 gives the whole variable domain EAGVTQFPSHSVIEKGQTVTLRCDPISGHDNLYWYRRVMGKEIKFLLHFVKESKQDESGMPNNRFLAERTGGTYSTLKVQPAELEDSGVYFCASSHPGQGAYEQYFGPGTRLTVT.